The sequence of this TCR beta chain was determined in a study of blood T cell repertoires in COVID-19. Whole-study context: Sources were T cells, B-cell-depleted T cells, or PBMCs; the material itself was cDNA or gDNA.

Assay used: immunoSEQ multiplex PCR; TCRdb lists only in-frame clones, some missing. Of approximately 26,000 clones listed, approximately 91% were seen once; the top ten hold over 4%. CDR3 length: 16 amino acids. V was pared by 4 bases and J by 5 bases, with 9 bases of the junction left unmatched. CDR1 SGHVS and CDR2 FQNEAQ come from the germline V gene. This clonotype was sampled from a man between 65 and 85 years old with active COVID-19. The rearrangement links TRBV7-8 to TRBJ2-5; TRBD1 matches 11 bases. The sample was peripheral blood. The CDR3 DNA reads TGTGCCAGCAGCTCCAGCGCTGGACAGGGGGCCGAGACCCAGTACTTC. Its protein product is CASSSSAGQGAETQYF.